Following are 25 T cell receptor beta chains from one sample sequenced in a study of blood T cell repertoires in COVID-19. The repertoire was sequenced with immunoSEQ multiplex PCR; TCRdb's copy has only in-frame clones and lacks some. The sample lists about 150,000 clones; 75% to 90% were seen once. Sequenced: peripheral blood. These receptors were taken from a woman aged 55-69 years with active or convalescent COVID-19.

The chain has TRBV4-3 and TRBJ2-7; 8 bases are a match to TRBD2. This CDR3 contains 16 residues. The V gene end was trimmed by 0 bases and the J gene end by 3 bases; junction bases not matched to a gene: 7. Germline V lookup: CDR1 LGHNA, CDR2 YSLEER. CDR3: CASSQESSGGYYEQYF. The DNA for the CDR3 is TGCGCCAGCAGCCAAGAATCCAGCGGGGGTTACTACGAGCAGTACTTC.

CDR3 in amino acids: CASSPGTGGNTIYF. The CDR3, as DNA: TGTGCCAGCTCACCGGGTACAGGAGGAAACACCATATATTTT. The chain combines TRBV18 with TRBJ1-3, with TRBD1 as a possible D gene (5 bases). Germline lookup yields CDR1 KGHSH and CDR2 LQKENI. V gave up 3 bases and J gave up 4 bases, with 10 bases separating them. The CDR3 consists of 14 residues.

The CDR3 DNA reads TGTGCCAGCAGCTTAGGTCCAGTCGCGAACACCGGGGAGCTGTTTTTT. Protein product: CASSLGPVANTGELFF. V gene TRBV11-3 combines with J gene TRBJ2-2; D is unclear. Germline lookup yields CDR1 SGHNT and CDR2 YENEEA. The CDR3 sequence is 16 residues long. The V gene lost 1 base and the J gene lost 0 bases, with 9 bases spanning the gap.

The chain employs TRBV3-1 (or the pseudogene TRBV3-2) and TRBJ1-1; perhaps TRBD1 as D (6 bases). Trimming cost V 4 bases and J 1 base, with 13 bases left between them. Germline assignment: CDR1 LGHDT and CDR2 YNNKEL (reference sequence). The CDR3 is 15 residues long. CDR3 in amino acids: CASSLQGGTNTEAFF. DNA of the CDR3: TGTGCCAGCAGCCTACAGGGTGGAACGAACACTGAAGCTTTCTTT.

V and J are TRBV10-3 and TRBJ1-6; D gene unclear. The germline V gene has CDR1 ENHRY and CDR2 SYGVKD. V lost 0 bases and J lost 7, with 7 bases in between. The CDR3 is 14 residues long. CDR3 residues: CAISESAENSPLHF. CDR3 nucleotides: TGTGCCATCAGTGAGTCGGCAGAAAATTCACCCCTCCACTTT.

Points on this clone: Additional DNA sequences in this sample encode the identical CDR3. V is TRBV9 and J is TRBJ1-2, with D maybe TRBD1 (6 bases). The V end was cut by 8 bases, the J end by 2 bases, with 13 bases between. Germline CDR1 SGDLS, CDR2 YYNGEE. The CDR3 runs 13 residues. The CDR3 DNA reads as TGTGCCAGTTCAGTACAGGGAAACTATGGCTACACCTTC. It codes for CASSVQGNYGYTF.

The chain employs TRBV6-6 and TRBJ1-5, with TRBD1 matching 10 bases. Per the germline V gene, CDR1 is MNHNY and CDR2 is SVGAGI (reference sequence). CDR3 length: 15 amino acids. After removal of 4 bases from V and 2 bases from J, the junction contained 2 bases not matched to a gene. The chain's CDR3 is CASSSGQGGNQPQHF. For the CDR3, the DNA is TGTGCCAGCAGTTCAGGACAGGGGGGCAATCAGCCCCAGCATTTT.

The sample holds a few counts of this clone. The chain employs TRBV2 and TRBJ1-6, with TRBD1 matching 7 bases. The CDR3 is made up of 15 amino acids. Germline-derived CDR1 and CDR2 are SNHLY and FYNNEI. The V and J ends lost 1 base and 12 bases, in that order; junction bases with no gene match: 9. For the CDR3, the DNA is TGTGCCAGCAGTGAAGGAAGGGACAGCCCTTTACCCCTCCACTTT. This encodes CASSEGRDSPLPLHF.

Comments on this clone: One end of the junction is discordant with germline, which a read error may explain. This sequence joins TRBV7-7 and TRBJ2-1, with D perhaps matching TRBD1 (6 bases). The CDR3 covers 13 residues. The germline V gene has CDR1 SSHAT and CDR2 FNYEAQ (reference sequence). CDR3 residues: CASSRVDSQEQFF. The CDR3, as DNA: TGTGCTAGCAGCCGAGTGGACAGTCAAGAGCAGTTCTTC.

The CDR3: CASSLTGLAGLNEQYF. The CDR3 DNA reads as TGTGCCAGCAGTTTAACAGGACTAGCGGGGCTCAACGAGCAGTACTTC. The genes are TRBV6-2 or TRBV6-3 and TRBJ2-7; TRBD2 matches at 12 bases. CDR3 length: 16 residues. Germline V gene data show CDR1 as MNHEY and CDR2 as SVGEGT. J was trimmed by 5 bases and V by 4 bases; bases with no gene match: 9.

V gene TRBV11-2 combines with J gene TRBJ2-3; 8 nucleotides line up with TRBD2. This CDR3 is 14 amino acids long. From germline, CDR1 is SGHAT and CDR2 FQNNGV. Unmatched junction bases numbered 2, after V lost 5 bases and J lost 1 base. CDR3 nucleotide sequence: TGTGCCAGCAGCCTGGGACTAGGCACAGATACGCAGTATTTT. Translating it yields CASSLGLGTDTQYF.

This rearrangement joins TRBV29-1 to TRBJ2-5, with TRBD1 matching over 9 bases. V gave up 6 bases and J gave up 4 bases; unmatched junction bases: 12. This CDR3 has 15 residues. Germline CDR1 reads SQVTM; CDR2 reads ANQGSEA. The CDR3 DNA reads TGCAGCGTCCGCGTGACAGGGGGAGGCACAGAGACCCAGTACTTC. Translated: CSVRVTGGGTETQYF.

This clone has just one count. The genes are TRBV30 and TRBJ1-5; D might be TRBD1 (5 bases). Trimming stripped 5 bases from V and 5 bases from J, with 16 bases between. Per germline, CDR1 GTSNPN and CDR2 SVGIG (reference sequence). The CDR3 runs 14 residues. In DNA form, the CDR3 reads TGTGCCTGGTCGGGGGGTTCGGTCGATCAGCCCCAGCATTTT. Amino acid sequence: CAWSGGSVDQPQHF.

The CDR3 DNA reads as TGCGCCAGCAGCCAAGCCTACTCAGCGGGGGGGCCCCAAGAGACCCAGTACTTC. Translating gives CASSQAYSAGGPQETQYF. The chain recombines TRBV4-1 with TRBJ2-5, with 10 bases fitting TRBD2. Germline V CDR1 and CDR2: MGHRA, YSYEKL. This CDR3 is built from 18 residues. J was trimmed by 1 base and V by 1 base; bases with no gene match: 9.

This clone was observed a handful of times. The chain uses TRBV4-1 and TRBJ2-2; tentative D call: TRBD2 (6 bases). V was pared by 4 bases and J by 7 bases, with 16 bases between. From germline, CDR1 is MGHRA and CDR2 YSYEKL. The CDR3 has 15 amino acids. CDR3 protein: CASSPAEGAIGELFF. In DNA, the CDR3 is TGCGCCAGCAGCCCCGCGGAGGGCGCGATCGGGGAGCTGTTTTTT.

The chain has TRBV19 and TRBJ2-7; D is ambiguous. V shed 5 bases and J shed 5 bases, with 16 bases lying between them. CDR1 is LNHDA and CDR2 is SQIVND in the germline V gene (reference sequence). CDR3 length equals 14 residues. This CDR3 reads CASSSGLDRHEQYF. Written as DNA, the CDR3 is TGTGCCAGTAGTTCGGGTCTGGATAGGCACGAGCAGTACTTC.

This clone showed up just a few times. V usage is TRBV24-1 and J usage is TRBJ2-5; a possible D gene is TRBD1 (6 bases). The CDR3 runs to 16 residues. V was clipped by 6 bases and J by 1 base, with 17 bases between them. Germline CDR1 and CDR2: KGHDR and SFDVKD. The CDR3, as DNA: TGTGCCACCAGTAGGACAGTACAAAACCTCCAAGAGACCCAGTACTTC. Encoded protein: CATSRTVQNLQETQYF.

The genes are TRBV7-8 and TRBJ2-5; D unclear. The germline V and J ends were trimmed by 2 bases and 5 bases, with 9 bases remaining between them. Germline V lookup: CDR1 SGHVS, CDR2 FQNEAQ. The CDR3 has 13 amino acids. The CDR3 coding sequence is TGTGCCAGCAGCTTAAGTAGCCGGGAGACCCAGTACTTC. It translates to CASSLSSRETQYF.

The rearrangement links TRBV27 to TRBJ1-1; D uncertain. There are 13 residues in the CDR3. V was pared by 3 bases and J by 1 base, with 6 bases between. The V gene's germline CDR1 is MNHEY and CDR2 SMNVEV (reference sequence). CDR3 bases: TGTGCCAGCAGTTTCCGTCGGAACACTGAAGCTTTCTTT. Translated: CASSFRRNTEAFF.

The rearrangement uses TRBV6-2 or TRBV6-3 and TRBJ2-7; tentatively, D is TRBD2 (6 bases). The V gene lost 2 bases and the J gene lost 7 bases, with 18 bases spanning the gap. The CDR3 runs to 15 residues. CDR1 is MNHEY and CDR2 is SVGEGT in the germline V gene. Here the CDR3 DNA reads TGTGCCAGCAGTTACCGGGGGACCCCGGGTAGGGAGCAGTACTTC. Translation gives CASSYRGTPGREQYF.

The chain uses TRBV7-3 and TRBJ2-1, with 9 nucleotides matching TRBD1. The CDR3 has 14 amino acids. V dropped 5 bases and J dropped 5; count of bases not matched to a gene: 4. Germline V CDR1 and CDR2: SGHTA, FQGTGA. The CDR3 loop reads CASSRDRVDNEQFF. The CDR3 region has the DNA TGTGCCAGCAGCCGGGACAGGGTGGACAATGAGCAGTTCTTC.

The chain uses TRBV10-2 and TRBJ2-6, with a possible D match to TRBD1 (6 bases). V dropped 9 bases and J dropped 0 bases, with 9 bases sitting between them. CDR1 and CDR2 (germline): WSHSY, SAAADI. The length of the CDR3 is 14 residues. In nucleotides, the CDR3 is TGCGCCAGTTCACAGGGCTCTGGGGCCAACGTCCTGACTTTC. Protein product: CASSQGSGANVLTF.

CDR3 nucleotide sequence: TGTGCCAGCAGGTACAGCTCTGGAAACACCATATATTTT. Amino acid sequence: CASRYSSGNTIYF. V and J are TRBV12-3 or TRBV12-4 and TRBJ1-3; no definite D call. V was clipped by 6 bases and J by 0 bases, with 6 bases between them. The CDR3 length is 13 residues.

This chain links TRBV2 with TRBJ2-1; TRBD2 aligns across 9 bases. CDR3 size: 15 residues. Trimming at V came to 5 bases and at J to 2 bases, leaving 4 bases not matched to a gene. Germline CDR1 SNHLY, CDR2 FYNNEI. This CDR3 reads CASSPLAGTYNEQFF. CDR3 bases: TGTGCCAGCAGTCCTCTAGCGGGAACCTACAATGAGCAGTTCTTC.

This chain uses TRBV5-8 with TRBJ2-1; 11 nucleotides align to TRBD2. V gave up 4 bases and J gave up 7 bases; unmatched junction bases: 10. Germline V gives CDR1 SGHTS, CDR2 YDEGEE. The CDR3 loop spans 16 amino acids. Here the CDR3 reads CASSLGTSGGQNEQFF. DNA of the CDR3: TGTGCCAGCAGCCTAGGCACTAGCGGGGGTCAAAATGAGCAGTTCTTC.